A single sample gave rise to the 29 T cell receptor beta chains below, sequenced in a study of T-cell memory formation after mild COVID-19 (dated by TCRdb to about 2021). Library preparation was by 5' RACE. TCRdb records Illumina NovaSeq 6000 as the sequencer. TCRdb took the public reads, trimmed them with fastp at Q25, ran MiXCR for clone calling and kept in-frame beta chains. Here each entry gathers all rows of one CDR3 protein and keeps the most common genes and DNA. The sample contains about 340,000 distinct CDR3 sequences, under 15% of them found a single time. 20% to 25% of the sample lies in the top ten. The sample taken for sequencing was PBMCs or a T cell subset sorted from them (not recorded which). These receptor sequences come from a man between 18 and 35 years old who had mild COVID-19 (a few samples of this study predate the infection). The sample titles of this study are shuffled in the database, so cell type and time point are left out; the donor was told from shared clones.

This clonotype was seen a few times. The V call is TRBV7-2, the J call TRBJ2-2; 10 bases are a match to TRBD1. The J segment lost 7 bases and the V segment lost 6 bases, leaving 11 bases of the junction unmatched. The CDR3 runs to 16 residues. Germline values: CDR1 SGHTA, CDR2 FQGNSA. In nucleotides, the CDR3 is TGTGCCAGCAGGACCCCGGGACAGGGGTCAGTCGGGGAGCTGTTTTTT. It is translated as CASRTPGQGSVGELFF.

This clonotype was detected a few times. An end of the junction does not agree with germline; a read error may underlie this. V usage is TRBV6-5 and J usage is TRBJ2-6, with a tentative D call TRBD1 (5 bases). The CDR3 is 15 amino acids. Per the germline V gene, CDR1 is MNHEY and CDR2 is SVGAGI. In DNA, the CDR3 is TGTGCCAGCAGTTTCCAGGGTATTGGGACCAACGTCCTGACTTTC. This encodes CASSFQGIGTNVLTF.

V usage is TRBV7-9 and J usage is TRBJ2-1; D remains ambiguous. Germline CDR1 is SEHNR and CDR2 is FQNEAQ (reference sequence). The CDR3 loop spans 11 amino acids. The ends were cut back, 3 bases at V and 10 bases at J, with 7 bases in the middle. This chain's CDR3 is CASSFVGEQFF. CDR3 DNA: TGTGCCAGCAGCTTCGTGGGGGAGCAGTTCTTC.

The genes are TRBV29-1 and TRBJ2-3; weak D call: TRBD2 (5 bases). Between the trimmed V and J ends, which lost 4 bases and 2 bases, there was a span of 10 bases. Germline V gene sequence: CDR1 SQVTM, CDR2 ANQGSEA. This CDR3 region has 13 residues. CDR3 DNA sequence: TGCAGCGTTGGCGGGCCCTACACAGATACGCAGTATTTT. Its translation: CSVGGPYTDTQYF.

This clonotype came up a few times. The chain has TRBV9 and TRBJ2-5, with 7 bases aligning to TRBD2. From germline, CDR1 is SGDLS and CDR2 YYNGEE. The CDR3 extends over 14 amino acids. V shed 1 base and J 5 bases; nucleotides not matched to a gene: 5. This chain's CDR3 is CASSVWGSGETQYF. The CDR3 region has the DNA TGTGCCAGCAGCGTATGGGGTAGCGGGGAGACCCAGTACTTC.

This clonotype was picked up a small number of times. The chain links TRBV6-5 to TRBJ2-1, with 7 bases aligning to TRBD1. Germline V gene sequence: CDR1 MNHEY, CDR2 SVGAGI. With V trimmed by 3 bases and J by 2 bases, 4 bases remained unmatched. This CDR3 comprises 15 residues. In DNA form, the CDR3 reads TGTGCCAGCAGTTATTCCGGGACAGCCTACAATGAGCAGTTCTTC. Its protein is CASSYSGTAYNEQFF.

This clonotype was counted between two and nine times. V and J are TRBV25-1 and TRBJ2-1; a weak D match, TRBD1 (5 bases). The germline V gene has CDR1 MGHDK and CDR2 SYGVNS. This CDR3 region has 15 residues. V was clipped by 4 bases and J by 0 bases, with 10 bases between them. The CDR3 sequence: CASSGFQGSYNEQFF. The CDR3, as DNA: TGTGCCAGCAGTGGATTCCAGGGCTCCTACAATGAGCAGTTCTTC.

The V gene is TRBV7-6, the J gene TRBJ2-3, with D possibly matching TRBD2 (6 bases). Germline V gives CDR1 SGHVS, CDR2 FNYEAQ. CDR3 length: 16 residues. V was trimmed by 1 base and J by 2 bases, leaving 13 bases between them. For the CDR3, the DNA is TGTGCCAGCAGCTTAGTCCGGGGGACTCACACAGATACGCAGTATTTT. It specifies CASSLVRGTHTDTQYF.

This clonotype was detected a few times. The chain is built from TRBV20-1 and TRBJ2-1; D is ambiguous. CDR3 length: 11 residues. Per the germline V gene, CDR1 is DFQATT and CDR2 is SNEGSKA (reference sequence). Trimming stripped 1 base from V and 10 bases from J, with 8 bases between. CDR3 loop: CSARATGEQFF. In DNA form, the CDR3 reads TGCAGTGCTAGAGCCACTGGGGAGCAGTTCTTC.

The CDR3 DNA reads TGTGCCAGCAGCGTAGGTCCGGCGAACGAGCAGTACTTC. The encoded protein is CASSVGPANEQYF. The chain recombines TRBV9 with TRBJ2-7; D is uncertain. The CDR3 has 13 residues. V gave up 0 bases and J gave up 5 bases, with 9 bases separating them. Germline CDR1 and CDR2: SGDLS and YYNGEE.

V and J are TRBV11-2 and TRBJ2-7; D is possibly TRBD2 (5 bases). V was clipped by 5 bases and J by 4 bases, with 15 bases between them. CDR1 is SGHAT and CDR2 is FQNNGV in the germline V gene. The CDR3 has 14 amino acids. CDR3 DNA: TGTGCCAGCAGCCAGGAGGACCTGTCTTACGAGCAGTACGTC. Translating gives CASSQEDLSYEQYV.

This clonotype appeared a few times. The rearrangement joins TRBV20-1 to TRBJ1-1; a possible D gene is TRBD1 (5 bases). The CDR3 has 15 residues. Germline CDR1 DFQATT, CDR2 SNEGSKA (reference sequence). The V end lost 2 bases, the J end lost 0 bases, and 13 bases lay between the germline ends. CDR3 sequence (DNA): TGCAGTGCTAGATGGGAGAGGGGCATGAACACTGAAGCTTTCTTT. Its translation is CSARWERGMNTEAFF.

The sample holds a few counts of this clonotype. This chain uses TRBV7-2 with TRBJ2-7; 10 bases map to TRBD1. Looked up from germline, CDR1 is SGHTA and CDR2 is FQGNSA. This CDR3 has 14 amino acids. The V and J ends lost 5 bases and 3 bases, in that order; junction bases with no gene match: 4. The CDR3 region is CASSTGQGYYEQYF. In DNA form, the CDR3 reads TGTGCCAGCAGCACGGGACAGGGGTACTACGAGCAGTACTTC.

This CDR3 reads CATDGGTSTEAFF. The CDR3 region has the DNA TGTGCCACTGACGGGGGGACGAGCACTGAAGCTTTCTTT. The genes are TRBV10-3 and TRBJ1-1; maybe TRBD1 (5 bases). This CDR3 is 13 amino acids long. Germline V gives CDR1 ENHRY, CDR2 SYGVKD. Trimming took 10 bases from V and 4 from J, leaving 16 bases between them.

This clonotype showed up just a few times. V and J are TRBV4-1 and TRBJ2-7; TRBD2 matches at 7 bases. The length of the CDR3 is 15 residues. Germline V gives CDR1 MGHRA, CDR2 YSYEKL. Losses at the gene ends were 7 bases for V and 0 bases for J; bases not matched to a gene: 9. The chain's CDR3 is CASKKSGASSYEQYF. CDR3 bases: TGCGCCAGCAAAAAAAGCGGGGCAAGCTCCTACGAGCAGTACTTC.

This clonotype has at least ten counts. The chain combines TRBV5-1 with TRBJ2-2; 9 bases line up with TRBD1. V shed 2 bases, J shed 1 base, and the junction held 6 bases outside the gene matches. CDR1 is SGHRS, CDR2 YFSETQ, per germline. The CDR3 spans 17 residues. CDR3 loop: CASSLRSGQGNTGELFF. Written as DNA, the CDR3 is TGCGCCAGCAGCTTACGATCGGGACAGGGGAACACCGGGGAGCTGTTTTTT. Filled out from reference TRBV5-1 and TRBJ2-2, the complete variable domain reads KAGVTQTPRYLIKTRGQQVTLSCSPISGHRSVSWYQQTPGQGLQFLFEYFSETQRNKGNFPGRFSGRQFSNSRSEMNVSTLELGDSALYLCASSLRSGQGNTGELFFGEGSRLTVL.

In this sample, this clonotype turned up a few times. The chain recombines TRBV5-1 with TRBJ1-1; possible D gene TRBD1, 6 bases. Per the germline V gene, CDR1 is SGHRS and CDR2 is YFSETQ. Trimming pared 3 bases from V and 7 bases from J, leaving 16 bases between. This CDR3 region has 14 residues. CDR3 loop: CASSSFLRQDEAFF. The CDR3, as DNA: TGCGCCAGCAGCTCTTTCTTACGACAGGATGAAGCTTTCTTT.

CDR3 nucleotide sequence: TGTGCCAGCAGTTTTGGGTCGTGGGCCGGCCCTAAGCAGTACGTC. This gives the protein CASSFGSWAGPKQYV. The chain couples TRBV28 to TRBJ2-7; D gene uncertain. The V gene's germline CDR1 is MDHEN and CDR2 SYDVKM. This CDR3 spans 15 amino acids. V lost 3 bases, J lost 8 bases, and 20 bases lay in between.

This clonotype was seen repeatedly, ten times or more. V gene TRBV5-1 combines with J gene TRBJ2-1; D remains ambiguous. The CDR3 consists of 13 residues. Germline CDR1 SGHRS, CDR2 YFSETQ. The V end was cut by 0 bases, the J end by 2 bases, with 3 bases between. CDR3 DNA: TGCGCCAGCAGCTTGGCTCCCTACAATGAGCAGTTCTTC. The encoded protein is CASSLAPYNEQFF. The whole variable domain, filled in from reference TRBV5-1 and TRBJ2-1, reads KAGVTQTPRYLIKTRGQQVTLSCSPISGHRSVSWYQQTPGQGLQFLFEYFSETQRNKGNFPGRFSGRQFSNSRSEMNVSTLELGDSALYLCASSLAPYNEQFFGPGTRLTVL.

This clonotype occurred once. The CDR3 loop is CASMGDNQPQHF. CDR3 sequence (DNA): TGCGCCAGCATGGGGGACAATCAGCCCCAGCATTTT. V is TRBV10-2 and J is TRBJ1-5, with D possibly being TRBD1 (5 bases). The CDR3 sequence is 12 residues long. The V gene lost 7 bases and the J gene lost 3 bases, with 7 bases spanning the gap. Germline loops: CDR1 WSHSY, CDR2 SAAADI.

This clonotype has more than one count but fewer than ten. This rearrangement joins TRBV11-2 to TRBJ2-3; D remains unclear. CDR1 is SGHAT and CDR2 is FQNNGV in the germline V gene. This CDR3 spans 14 amino acids. The ends were cut back, 0 bases at V and 5 bases at J, with 9 bases in the middle. CDR3 coding DNA: TGTGCCAGCAGCTTAGAGGGCAAAGGAGATACGCAGTATTTT. Translated: CASSLEGKGDTQYF.

This clonotype was recorded at least ten times. This chain connects TRBV6-2 or TRBV6-3 to TRBJ1-2, with 8 bases fitting TRBD1. Germline assignment: CDR1 MNHEY and CDR2 SVGEGT. The CDR3 consists of 12 residues. The trim removed 11 bases at V and 5 bases at J, leaving 7 bases unmatched. CDR3 nucleotide sequence: TGTGCCGTACTCCGGACAGGGTATGGCTACACCTTC. Its protein is CAVLRTGYGYTF.

This clonotype showed up just a few times. The chain combines TRBV7-9 with TRBJ2-1, with D perhaps matching TRBD2 (5 bases). The CDR3 has 17 residues. Germline V CDR1 and CDR2: SEHNR, FQNEAQ (reference sequence). V shed 0 bases and J shed 6 bases, with 18 bases lying between them. This CDR3 is CASSLAFLARVGNEQFF. Written as DNA, the CDR3 is TGTGCCAGCAGCTTAGCTTTTCTAGCAAGGGTTGGCAATGAGCAGTTCTTC.

The J gene is TRBJ2-3, the V gene TRBV4-3; 8 nucleotides align to TRBD2. With 1 base clipped from V and 5 bases from J, the junction kept 5 bases outside the gene matches. This CDR3 comprises 15 residues. CDR1 and CDR2 (germline): LGHNA, YSLEER. The CDR3 region is CASSQASGGIDTQYF. The CDR3 DNA is TGCGCCAGCAGCCAAGCCAGCGGGGGTATAGATACGCAGTATTTT.

The J gene is TRBJ1-5, the V gene TRBV7-2; D is uncertain. The CDR3 loop spans 15 amino acids. With 3 bases removed from V and 3 bases from J, the gap between germline ends came to 12 bases. Germline CDR1 reads SGHTA; CDR2 reads FQGNSA. The CDR3 DNA follows: TGTGCCAGCAGCTTCCGGGCCTCTATCAATCAGCCCCAGCATTTT. Its translation: CASSFRASINQPQHF.

This clonotype was recorded a few times. This CDR3 is CSAPPRVTDTQYF. CDR3 in DNA: TGCAGTGCTCCCCCTAGGGTGACAGATACGCAGTATTTT. The chain carries TRBV20-1 and TRBJ2-3; D not certain. This CDR3 has 13 amino acids. V gave up 5 bases and J gave up 3 bases, with 12 bases separating them. CDR1 is DFQATT and CDR2 is SNEGSKA in the germline V gene (reference sequence).

This clonotype was observed a few times. This chain joins TRBV12-3 or TRBV12-4 and TRBJ2-7, with D uncertain. This CDR3 comprises 14 residues. The V gene lost 3 bases and the J gene lost 2 bases, with 11 bases spanning the gap. The CDR3: CASSFFNRPYEQYF. The CDR3 region has the DNA TGTGCCAGCAGTTTCTTTAACAGACCCTACGAGCAGTACTTC.

Ten or more counts support this clonotype. The genes are TRBV6-4 and TRBJ1-3; 9 bases align to TRBD1. J was trimmed by 4 bases and V by 0 bases; bases with no gene match: 7. The CDR3 runs to 17 residues. The germline gives CDR1 MRHNA, CDR2 SNTAGT. The CDR3 reads CASSDSIGTGRGNTIYF. The DNA of the CDR3 is TGTGCCAGCAGTGACTCGATTGGGACAGGGAGAGGAAACACCATATATTTT.

This clonotype has only a few counts. This chain joins TRBV12-3 or TRBV12-4 and TRBJ2-7; D remains unclear. Trimming removed 3 bases at V and 0 bases at J, with 15 bases between. This CDR3 is 16 amino acids long. The CDR3 region has the DNA TGTGCCAGCAGTTTTTTCCGACAAAAGTCCTCCTACGAGCAGTACGTC. Protein sequence: CASSFFRQKSSYEQYV.